A single sample is the source of the 3 T cell receptor beta chains below, sequenced in a study of blood T cell repertoires in COVID-19. Here immunoSEQ multiplex PCR was the method, and the copy in TCRdb shows in-frame clones only, minus some. The sample shows 15,000 to 20,000 clones, 85% to 90% of them seen only once. Sequencing used peripheral blood. These receptors originate from an older woman with active COVID-19.

The V and J genes are TRBV4-1 and TRBJ2-7; TRBD1 agrees at 9 bases. The CDR3 loop spans 15 amino acids. Germline V CDR1 and CDR2: MGHRA, YSYEKL. J lost 6 bases, V lost 5 bases, and 11 bases had no gene match. For the CDR3, the DNA is TGCGCCAGCAGCAACCAGGACAGGGGCCCTGTCGAGCAGTACTTC. It yields the protein CASSNQDRGPVEQYF.

The J gene is TRBJ2-6, the V gene TRBV7-3; 8 bases match TRBD1. In germline, CDR1 is SGHTA, CDR2 FQGTGA. The CDR3 sequence is 18 residues long. The V segment lost 3 bases and the J segment 0 bases; nucleotides outside the gene matches: 7. The CDR3 DNA is TGTGCCAGCAGCTTTCGCGGGGACAGGAGCTCTGGGGCCAACGTCCTGACTTTC. This codes for CASSFRGDRSSGANVLTF.

This clone was detected only a few times. The genes are TRBV7-9 and TRBJ2-5; D perhaps matches TRBD2 (6 bases). V shed 4 bases and J shed 5 bases, with 17 bases lying between them. Per germline, CDR1 SEHNR and CDR2 FQNEAQ (reference sequence). The CDR3 loop spans 15 amino acids. CDR3 residues: CASSSPLAPRETQYF. The CDR3 coding sequence is TGTGCCAGCAGCTCACCACTAGCTCCTCGGGAGACCCAGTACTTC. Based on the CDR3 plus reference TRBV7-9 and TRBJ2-5, the full variable domain is DTGVSQNPRHKITKRGQNVTFRCDPISEHNRLYWYRQTLGQGPEFLTYFQNEAQLEKSRLLSDRFSAERPKGSFSTLEIQRTEQGDSAMYLCASSSPLAPRETQYFGPGTRLLVL.